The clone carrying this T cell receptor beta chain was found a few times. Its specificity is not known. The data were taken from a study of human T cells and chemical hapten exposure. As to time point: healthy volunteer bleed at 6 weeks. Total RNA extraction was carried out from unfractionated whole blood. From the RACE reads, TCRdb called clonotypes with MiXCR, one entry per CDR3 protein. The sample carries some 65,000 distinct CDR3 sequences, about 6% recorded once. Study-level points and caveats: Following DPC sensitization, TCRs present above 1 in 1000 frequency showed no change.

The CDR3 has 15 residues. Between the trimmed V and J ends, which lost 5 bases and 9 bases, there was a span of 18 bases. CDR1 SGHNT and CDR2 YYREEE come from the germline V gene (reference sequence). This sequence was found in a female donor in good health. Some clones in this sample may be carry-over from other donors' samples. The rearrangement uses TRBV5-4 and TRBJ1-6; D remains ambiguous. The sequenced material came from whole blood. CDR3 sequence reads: CASRDFTRASSPLHF. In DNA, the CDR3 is TGTGCCAGCAGGGATTTCACTCGGGCAAGTTCACCCCTCCACTTT. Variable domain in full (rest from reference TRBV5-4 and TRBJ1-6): ETGVTQSPTHLIKTRGQQVTLRCSSQSGHNTVSWYQQALGQGPQFIFQYYREEENGRGNFPPRFSGLQFPNYSSELNVNALELDDSALYLCASRDFTRASSPLHFGNGTRLTVT.